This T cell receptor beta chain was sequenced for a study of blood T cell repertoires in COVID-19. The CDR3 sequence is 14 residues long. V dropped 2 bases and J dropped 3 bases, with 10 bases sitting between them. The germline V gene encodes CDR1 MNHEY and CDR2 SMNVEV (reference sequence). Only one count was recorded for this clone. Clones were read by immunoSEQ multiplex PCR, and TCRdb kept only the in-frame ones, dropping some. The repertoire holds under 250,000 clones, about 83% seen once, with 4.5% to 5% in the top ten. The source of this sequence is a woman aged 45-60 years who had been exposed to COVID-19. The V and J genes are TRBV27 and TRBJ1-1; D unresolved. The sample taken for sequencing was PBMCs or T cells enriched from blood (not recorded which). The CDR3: CASSLGGSHTEAFF. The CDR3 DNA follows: TGTGCCAGCAGTTTAGGAGGGAGCCACACTGAAGCTTTCTTT.